This T cell receptor (beta chain) is from a study of technical replicates of blood from several donors. Trimming took 5 bases from V and 4 from J; bases not matched to a gene: 4. CDR3 size: 15 residues. Germline V lookup: CDR1 MNHEY, CDR2 SMNVEV (reference sequence). The data were produced by immunoSEQ multiplex PCR, yet TCRdb's version contains in-frame clones alone and is incomplete. This repertoire shows tens of thousands of clones, around 93% found once; its top ten account for more than 0.3%. What was sequenced was T cells isolated from PBMCs. The chain employs TRBV27 and TRBJ2-2; 10 bases are a match to TRBD1. This receptor was obtained from a human donor in good health. The CDR3 reads CASSEDRGFTGELFF. The DNA for the CDR3 is TGTGCCAGCAGTGAGGACAGGGGGTTCACCGGGGAGCTGTTTTTT.